The source of this T cell receptor beta chain is a study of radiation and T cells in renal cell carcinoma. Study-wide background: Nephrectomy followed 15 Gy stereotactic body radiation by 4 weeks. Findings of the study overall: In blood, top tumor clones expanded by 2 weeks, shrinking by 4.

Time point defined: baseline pretreatment blood. Treatment of the sample: 15 Gy SBRT to primary tumor, nephrectomy 4 weeks later. Blood was sampled at baseline, 2 weeks and 4 weeks after SBRT. This renal cell carcinoma was of the clear cell type. This clone has just a few counts. Its antigen is unidentified. The CDR3 spans 15 residues. The trim removed 8 bases at V and 5 bases at J, leaving 10 bases unmatched. CDR1 and CDR2 (germline): ENHRY, SYGVKD. Using immunoSEQ multiplex PCR, the repertoire was profiled, and TCRdb retains in-frame clones only, with some absent. The sample lists 150,000 or so clones, 88% occurring once.

The chain carries TRBV10-3 and TRBJ2-2, with 8 bases identical to TRBD1. The sequence was collected from a woman in her 70s with renal cell carcinoma. The specimen comprised blood, sampled from a patient whose treatment included radiotherapy and nephrectomy. CDR3 sequence (DNA): TGTGCCATCCGGGTAGGACAGGGTACGACCGGGGAGCTGTTTTTT. It translates to CAIRVGQGTTGELFF.